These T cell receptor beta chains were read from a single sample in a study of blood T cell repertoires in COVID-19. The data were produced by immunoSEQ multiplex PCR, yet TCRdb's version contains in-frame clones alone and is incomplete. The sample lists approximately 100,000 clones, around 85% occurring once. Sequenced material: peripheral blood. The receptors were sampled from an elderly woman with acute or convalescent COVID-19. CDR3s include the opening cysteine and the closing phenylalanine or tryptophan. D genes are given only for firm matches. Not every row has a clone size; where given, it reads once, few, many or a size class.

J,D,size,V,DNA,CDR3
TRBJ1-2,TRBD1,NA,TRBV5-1,TGCGCCAGCAACCCGACAGGGAACTATGGCTACACCTTC,CASNPTGNYGYTF
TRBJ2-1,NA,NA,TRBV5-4,TGTGCCAGCAGCTTGGATGCTGCAGGGAATGAGCAGTTCTTC,CASSLDAAGNEQFF
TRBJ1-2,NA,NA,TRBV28,TGTGCCAGCAGAGCCCAGAAACAGGGAAATTATGGCTACACCTTC,CASRAQKQGNYGYTF
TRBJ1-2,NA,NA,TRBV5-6,TGTGCCAGCAGCTTCCACAGGGCCTACGGCTACACCTTC,CASSFHRAYGYTF
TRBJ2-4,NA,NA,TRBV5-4,TGTGCCAGCAGCTTGAAACTAGCCAAAAACATTCAGTACTTC,CASSLKLAKNIQYF
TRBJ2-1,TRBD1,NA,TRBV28,TGTGCCACCACGAGGGACAGGGGGCGTAATGAGCAGTTCTTC,CATTRDRGRNEQFF
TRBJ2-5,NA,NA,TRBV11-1,TGTGCCAGCAGCAGCTCCGGACAGAAACAAGAGACCCAGTACTTC,CASSSSGQKQETQYF
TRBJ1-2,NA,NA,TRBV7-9,TGTGCCAGCAGCCCCGCCGGGACACGCGACTATGGCTACACCTTC,CASSPAGTRDYGYTF
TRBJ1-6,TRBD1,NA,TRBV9,TGTGCCAGCAGTGCCGGGACAGGGGGCTCTAATTCACCCCTCCACTTT,CASSAGTGGSNSPLHF
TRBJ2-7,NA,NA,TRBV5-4,TGTGCCAGCAGCTGGGGGACTGAACGCTCCTACGAGCAGTACTTC,CASSWGTERSYEQYF
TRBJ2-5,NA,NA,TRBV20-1,TGCAGTGCCACACCATCCGTCCTAGAGTACTTC,CSATPSVLEYF
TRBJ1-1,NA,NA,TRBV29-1,TGCAGCGTTGTAAGCGGGACACCCCAGAACACTGAAGCTTTCTTT,CSVVSGTPQNTEAFF
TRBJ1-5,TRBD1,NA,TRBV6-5,TGTGCCAGCAGCCCCGGGACAGCGCTTCAGCCCCAGCATTTT,CASSPGTALQPQHF
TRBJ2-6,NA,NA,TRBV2,TGTGCCAGCACCCCTGGACAGAGCTCTGGGGCCAACGTCCTGACTTTC,CASTPGQSSGANVLTF
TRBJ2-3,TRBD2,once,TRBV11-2,TGTGCCAGCAGCCGTCTTCGGGGGGGCCTCGACACGCAGTATTTT,CASSRLRGGLDTQYF
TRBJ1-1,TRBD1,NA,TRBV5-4,TGTGCCAGCAGCCCAGGACAGGGGGCTAGGTACACTGAAGCTTTCTTT,CASSPGQGARYTEAFF
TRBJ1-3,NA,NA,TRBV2,TGTGCCAGCATATTCAGGGATGGCTCTGGAAACACCATATATTTT,CASIFRDGSGNTIYF
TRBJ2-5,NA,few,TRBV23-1,TGCGCCAGCAAACTAAGAGAGACCCAGTACTTC,CASKLRETQYF
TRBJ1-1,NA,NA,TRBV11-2,TGTGCCAGCAGCTTCCGACAGGTCAACACTGAAGCTTTCTTT,CASSFRQVNTEAFF
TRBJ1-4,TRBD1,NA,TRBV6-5,TGTGCCAGCAGTTACGGGGACAGGTTTAATGAAAAACTGTTTTTT,CASSYGDRFNEKLFF
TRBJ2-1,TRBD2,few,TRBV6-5,TGTGCCAGCATCCCGGGGGGGGCGGGGGACAATGAGCAGTTCTTC,CASIPGGAGDNEQFF
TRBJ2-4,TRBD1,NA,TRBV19,TGTGCCAGTAGTCGAGGTGAGGGACAGGGCCTTCTAGCCAAAAACATTCAGTACTTC,CASSRGEGQGLLAKNIQYF
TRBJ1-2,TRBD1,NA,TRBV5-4,TGTGCCAGCAGTGGGGACAGAAGTAACTATGGCTACACCTTC,CASSGDRSNYGYTF
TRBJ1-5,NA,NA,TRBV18,TGTGCCAGCTCACCGGGCAATAATCAGCCCCAGCATTTT,CASSPGNNQPQHF
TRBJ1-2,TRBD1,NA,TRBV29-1,TGCAGCGTTGGCGGACAGGGGGACTTCTATGGCTACACCTTC,CSVGGQGDFYGYTF
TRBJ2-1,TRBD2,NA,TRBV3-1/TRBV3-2,TGTGCCAGCAGCCAAGTCCAGCGGGGGGGCCGTAGTGAGCAGTTCTTC,CASSQVQRGGRSEQFF
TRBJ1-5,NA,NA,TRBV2,TGTGCCAGCAGTGAAGACCTAGGTCAGCCCCAGCATTTT,CASSEDLGQPQHF
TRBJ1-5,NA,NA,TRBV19,TGTGCCAGTAGCCCCTGGGGGCTTGGGAGCAATCAGCCCCAGCATTTT,CASSPWGLGSNQPQHF
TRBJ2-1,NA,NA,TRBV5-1,TGCGCCAGCAGCTTGGCCGATCCCCAGGGTGGTGATGAGCAGTTCTTC,CASSLADPQGGDEQFF
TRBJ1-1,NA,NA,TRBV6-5,TGTGCCAGCAAGCGGTCGGGTGAGAACACTGAAGCTTTCTTT,CASKRSGENTEAFF
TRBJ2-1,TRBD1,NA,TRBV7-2,TGTGCCAGCAGCCTTCAGACAGGGTTTCCGAACAATGAGCAGTTCTTC,CASSLQTGFPNNEQFF
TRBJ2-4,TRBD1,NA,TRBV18,TGTGCCAGCTCACCAGACAGGGTCCAAAACATTCAGTACTTC,CASSPDRVQNIQYF
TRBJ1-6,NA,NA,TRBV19,TGTGCCAGTAGTATAGATGGGGTGCTGGGACAAGGGAGATCACCCCTCCACTTT,CASSIDGVLGQGRSPLHF
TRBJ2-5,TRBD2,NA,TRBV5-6,TGTGCCAGTACGAATGGGGGAGGGCAAGAGACCCAGTACTTC,CASTNGGGQETQYF
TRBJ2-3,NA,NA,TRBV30,TGTGCCTGGAGTATTGGGCAGGGGACAGATACGCAGTATTTT,CAWSIGQGTDTQYF
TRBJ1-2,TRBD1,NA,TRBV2,TGTGCCAGCAGTGAAGATGCCGGGACAGTGTTTTATGGCTACACCTTC,CASSEDAGTVFYGYTF
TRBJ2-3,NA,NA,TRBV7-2,TGTGCCAGCAGCTTTGCTAGAACAGATACGCAGTATTTT,CASSFARTDTQYF